A selection of T cell receptor beta chains follows, all from one sample in a study of a mutant IDH1 vaccine in newly diagnosed glioma. Their specific antigens are unknown. Produced via immunoSEQ multiplex PCR; TCRdb's table is partial and in-frame only. The sample shows approximately 44,000 clones, around 80% of them seen only once. Sequences were derived from PBMCs, sampled from a glioma patient whose treatment included an IDH1 peptide vaccine. The receptor source for this set is a man in his forties or fifties with glioma. Both conserved end residues are part of each CDR3. The order of the fields is D gene, clone size, J gene, V gene, CDR3 DNA, CDR3 protein. A D gene is named only where the DNA matches it firmly. Clone size is shown for a subset of rows, as once, few, many or a class of expanded clone.

TRBD1 NA TRBJ1-1 TRBV5-1 TGCGCCAGCAGCTCCGACAGGGGTGGGTACACTGAAGCTTTCTTT CASSSDRGGYTEAFF
NA NA TRBJ2-5 TRBV5-1 TGCGCCAGCACCCCCAGGACGGCAAGGTACCAAGAGACCCAGTACTTC CASTPRTARYQETQYF
TRBD1 NA TRBJ1-1 TRBV7-9 TGTGCCAGCAGCGGACAGGGGGCATTGTGGACTGAAGCTTTCTTT CASSGQGALWTEAFF
NA few TRBJ1-1 TRBV12-5 TGTGCTAGTGCCGCCGACCCTTCAAGAGCTTTCTTT CASAADPSRAFF
NA NA TRBJ1-5 TRBV10-3 TGTGCCATCAGTCCGGAGGCCCATAGCAATCAGCCCCAGCATTTT CAISPEAHSNQPQHF
TRBD2 once TRBJ2-1 TRBV5-4 TGTGCCAGCAGCTCTCCCGGGACTAGCCATCTTGAGCAGTTCTTC CASSSPGTSHLEQFF
NA NA TRBJ1-4 TRBV4-1 TGCGCCAGCAGCCAAGTATACCTGGGGGCTTCAACTAATGAAAAACTGTTTTTT CASSQVYLGASTNEKLFF
TRBD1 NA TRBJ2-5 TRBV19 TGTGCCAGTAACACGGGACAGCTCCAAGAGACCCAGTACTTC CASNTGQLQETQYF
TRBD2 NA TRBJ2-3 TRBV27 TGTGCCAGCAGTCCGCGGCTAGCGGGAGACGGAGGGGGCACAGATACGCAGTATTTT CASSPRLAGDGGGTDTQYF
NA NA TRBJ2-1 TRBV14 TGTGCCAGCAGCCCAGTCAGAGGAGTAAAGTCTGAGCAGTTCTTC CASSPVRGVKSEQFF
NA NA TRBJ2-1 TRBV5-1 TGCGCCAGCAGCTTGGGACGGACCACTTACAATGAGCAGTTCTTC CASSLGRTTYNEQFF
TRBD2 NA TRBJ2-1 TRBV9 TGTGCCAGCAGCGTAGCAGCGGGAACCTACAATGAGCAGTTCTTC CASSVAAGTYNEQFF
NA NA TRBJ2-2 TRBV6-5 TGTGCCAGCAGACCCTTACGAGTAGGGACCGGGGAGCTGTTTTTT CASRPLRVGTGELFF
NA NA TRBJ2-7 TRBV13 TGTGCCAGCAGCTTAGATGGAAGGGACTACGAGCAGTACTTC CASSLDGRDYEQYF
NA NA TRBJ1-2 TRBV7-9 TGTGCCAGCAGCTTAGGGGCCGGAAGCGGCTACACCTTC CASSLGAGSGYTF
TRBD2 NA TRBJ2-1 TRBV6-5 TGTGCCAGCAGTTACCTCCGGGAGGGCCATAATGAGCAGTTCTTC CASSYLREGHNEQFF
TRBD1 NA TRBJ2-3 TRBV10-3 TGTGCCACCCGGACAGGCACTAGCACAGATACGCAGTATTTT CATRTGTSTDTQYF
NA NA TRBJ2-2 TRBV6-5 TGTGCCAGCAGCCGGGACTTCACCGGGGAGCTGTTTTTT CASSRDFTGELFF
NA NA TRBJ2-1 TRBV7-9 TGTGCCAGCAGCTTAAAGACTAGCTCCTACAATGAGCAGTTCTTC CASSLKTSSYNEQFF
TRBD1 NA TRBJ2-3 TRBV19 TGTGCCAGCAGACAGGGGTCCGCAGATACGCAGTATTTT CASRQGSADTQYF
NA NA TRBJ1-1 TRBV7-9 TGTGCCAGCAGGAGTCGGGGGAGTACTGAAGCTTTCTTT CASRSRGSTEAFF
TRBD1 NA TRBJ1-1 TRBV11-2 TGTGCCAGCAGAGCTGCGCGCGGGACAGGGGGCTCGAACACTGAAGCTTTCTTT CASRAARGTGGSNTEAFF
NA once TRBJ1-1 TRBV14 TGTGCCAGCAGCCAAGATCTTCGGGAGATAAACACTGAAGCTTTCTTT CASSQDLREINTEAFF
NA NA TRBJ2-3 TRBV5-1 TGCGCCAGCAGCCCTCCCGTTGGGCGGCAGGAGGCTACGCAGTATTTT CASSPPVGRQEATQYF
NA NA TRBJ1-5 TRBV19 TGTGCCAGTACTGGACAGATCAATCAGCCCCAGCATTTT CASTGQINQPQHF
NA NA TRBJ2-7 TRBV5-6 TGTGCCAGCAGCTTATCCCACAGGCTCTCCTACGAGCAGTACTTC CASSLSHRLSYEQYF
NA NA TRBJ1-2 TRBV7-9 TGTGCCAGCAGCCAGGGCTATGGCTACACCTTC CASSQGYGYTF
TRBD1 NA TRBJ1-6 TRBV30 TGTGCCTGGAAGGGACAGGCGGTCCTTGGATCACCCCTCCACTTT CAWKGQAVLGSPLHF
TRBD2 NA TRBJ2-1 TRBV29-1 TGCAGCGTTGAGCGGGGGGAGCAGTTCTTC CSVERGEQFF
NA NA TRBJ1-1 TRBV11-3 TGTGCCAGCAGCTCGACTTCCAGGGGAAACACTGAAGCTTTCTTT CASSSTSRGNTEAFF
NA NA TRBJ1-2 TRBV10-1 TGCGCCAGCAGTGAGGTGGGGGGATATGGCTACACCTTC CASSEVGGYGYTF
NA NA TRBJ2-5 TRBV30 TGTGCCTGGGGACACTTCCAAGAGACCCAGTACTTC CAWGHFQETQYF